The 17 T cell receptor beta chains below come from one sample, sequenced in a study of blood T cell repertoires in COVID-19. Libraries were prepared by immunoSEQ multiplex PCR; TCRdb keeps only in-frame clonotypes and omits some of them. The repertoire holds under 350,000 clones, roughly nine tenths seen once, with 2% to 3% in the top ten. Sample: PBMCs or T cells enriched from blood (not recorded which). All receptors come from a man between 60 and 75 years old who had recovered from COVID-19.

This clone was recorded once. The genes are TRBV19 and TRBJ2-2, with TRBD1 matching 7 bases. The CDR3 length is 17 residues. Germline trimming cut 4 bases from V and 7 bases from J; bases unmatched to any gene: 15. The germline CDR1 and CDR2 sequences are LNHDA and SQIVND (reference sequence). The CDR3 reads CASSTPYDRVKFGELFF. CDR3 DNA sequence: TGTGCCAGTAGTACCCCTTACGACAGGGTTAAATTCGGGGAGCTGTTTTTT.

The genes are TRBV6-2 or TRBV6-3 and TRBJ2-1; no definite D call. Germline V gene data show CDR1 as MNHEY and CDR2 as SVGEGT. This CDR3 contains 11 residues. V shed 6 bases and J shed 7 bases, with 7 bases lying between them. The CDR3 nucleotides read TGTGCCAGCAGCCCGTTAAATGAGCAGTTCTTC. It yields the protein CASSPLNEQFF.

This chain links TRBV19 with TRBJ2-1; tentatively, D is TRBD2 (5 bases). Germline CDR1 and CDR2: LNHDA and SQIVND (reference sequence). The V and J ends lost 5 bases and 5 bases respectively, with 22 bases between them. The CDR3 sequence is 17 residues long. CDR3 sequence reads: CASSGLRGSRGNNEQFF. In DNA form, the CDR3 reads TGTGCCAGTAGTGGGCTTCGCGGCTCACGGGGAAACAATGAGCAGTTCTTC.

In DNA form, the CDR3 reads TGTGCCAGCAGTCCGGACAGATTGAACACTGAAGCTTTCTTT. Translating gives CASSPDRLNTEAFF. The J gene is TRBJ1-1, the V gene TRBV6-2 or TRBV6-3, with D perhaps TRBD1 (6 bases). The CDR3 contains 14 residues. V lost 5 bases and J 0 bases, leaving 10 bases between the germline ends. Germline loops: CDR1 MNHEY, CDR2 SVGEGT.

The gene calls are TRBV4-1 and TRBJ2-1; tentative D call: TRBD1 (5 bases). The CDR3 is 14 amino acids. CDR1 is MGHRA and CDR2 is YSYEKL in the germline V gene. Trimming removed 2 bases at V and 6 bases at J, with 11 bases between. DNA of the CDR3: TGCGCCAGCAGCCAATTCAGGGTGCGCAATGAGCAGTTCTTC. This codes for CASSQFRVRNEQFF.

J is TRBJ2-5 and V is TRBV5-4, with 10 positions matching TRBD2. The CDR3 has 15 amino acids. Germline V gene data show CDR1 as SGHNT and CDR2 as YYREEE (reference sequence). The trim removed 2 bases at V and 5 bases at J, leaving 6 bases unmatched. The CDR3 spells CASSLASGRQETQYF. CDR3 DNA sequence: TGTGCCAGCAGCTTAGCTAGCGGGAGACAGGAGACCCAGTACTTC.

The CDR3 DNA sequence: TGTGCCAGCAGTCATCTCTTGACTAGCGGCTCCTACGAGCAGTACTTC. Translating gives CASSHLLTSGSYEQYF. This chain uses TRBV13 with TRBJ2-7, with 9 positions matching TRBD2. The CDR3 spans 16 residues. Germline-derived CDR1 and CDR2 are PRHDT and FYEKMQ (reference sequence). The junction had 9 bases not matched to a gene; V was cut back by 6 bases and J by 0 bases. Complete variable domain (other parts from reference TRBV13 and TRBJ2-7): AAGVIQSPRHLIKEKRETATLKCYPIPRHDTVYWYQQGPGQDPQFLISFYEKMQSDKGSIPDRFSAQQFSDYHSELNMSSLELGDSALYFCASSHLLTSGSYEQYFGPGTRLTVT.

This clone has just one count. The chain recombines TRBV3-1 (or the pseudogene TRBV3-2) with TRBJ2-7; D might be TRBD1 (6 bases). V lost 1 base and J 5 bases, leaving 12 bases between the germline ends. The length of the CDR3 is 14 residues. The germline CDR1 and CDR2 sequences are LGHDT and YNNKEL (reference sequence). The CDR3 is CASSQALQGHEQYF. The CDR3 nucleotides are TGTGCCAGCAGCCAAGCGTTACAGGGCCACGAGCAGTACTTC.

This rearrangement joins TRBV5-4 to TRBJ2-2, with 15 bases that match TRBD2. Germline lookup yields CDR1 SGHNT and CDR2 YYREEE (reference sequence). V lost 3 bases and J lost 1; bases outside the gene matches: 1. This CDR3 contains 17 residues. CDR3 nucleotide sequence: TGTGCCAGCAGCTCGGGACTAGCGGGGGGGAACACCGGGGAGCTGTTTTTT. This codes for CASSSGLAGGNTGELFF.

The rearrangement uses TRBV3-1 (or the pseudogene TRBV3-2) and TRBJ2-1; a possible D gene is TRBD1 (6 bases). The CDR3 spans 17 residues. Germline loops: CDR1 LGHDT, CDR2 YNNKEL (reference sequence). V lost 0 bases to trimming and J lost 8 bases, with 20 bases between them. The CDR3 DNA reads as TGTGCCAGCAGCCAAGAGCCGGGCAGGGGAGTGCGCGATGAGCAGTTCTTC. Its protein product is CASSQEPGRGVRDEQFF.

The rearrangement uses TRBV5-8 and TRBJ2-5; 15 bases match TRBD2. Per germline, CDR1 SGHTS and CDR2 YDEGEE. Unmatched junction bases numbered 8, after V lost 4 bases and J lost 4 bases. The CDR3 is 17 amino acids. The CDR3 here is CASSKGLAGGGGETQYF. CDR3 sequence (DNA): TGTGCCAGCAGCAAGGGACTAGCGGGAGGCGGAGGAGAGACCCAGTACTTC.

The chain couples TRBV18 to TRBJ2-7, with D perhaps matching TRBD2 (6 bases). Deletions cut 5 bases from V and 0 bases from J, with 20 bases between. CDR1 and CDR2 from the germline V gene are KGHSH and LQKENI. The CDR3 consists of 17 residues. The CDR3 DNA reads as TGTGCCAGCTCAACCCTACCAGTTAGCGGACCCTCCTACGAGCAGTACTTC. Translated, it gives CASSTLPVSGPSYEQYF.

The rearrangement joins TRBV10-3 to TRBJ1-6; no firm D call. This CDR3 comprises 14 residues. V lost 10 bases to trimming and J lost 6 bases, with 16 bases between them. Germline V gives CDR1 ENHRY, CDR2 SYGVKD. The CDR3 reads CATSWTEGNSPLHF. The CDR3 DNA reads as TGTGCCACTTCATGGACCGAGGGTAATTCACCCCTCCACTTT.

The chain employs TRBV30 and TRBJ1-1; D gene unclear. The ends were cut back, 3 bases at V and 1 base at J, with 6 bases in the middle. CDR3 size: 12 residues. Looked up from germline, CDR1 is GTSNPN and CDR2 is SVGIG (reference sequence). CDR3 sequence: CAWSRQNTEAFF. The CDR3 DNA sequence: TGTGCCTGGAGCAGACAGAACACTGAAGCTTTCTTT.

The rearrangement joins TRBV11-2 to TRBJ2-3, with 7 bases that match TRBD2. The V and J ends lost 2 bases and 4 bases, in that order; junction bases with no gene match: 6. CDR3 length equals 15 residues. Germline V lookup: CDR1 SGHAT, CDR2 FQNNGV. Here the CDR3 DNA reads TGTGCCAGCAGCTTACGCGGGAGTGGGGCAGATACGCAGTATTTT. Translation gives CASSLRGSGADTQYF.

This sequence joins TRBV7-8 and TRBJ1-3; TRBD1 agrees at 11 bases. V was pared by 5 bases and J by 7 bases, with 1 base of the junction left unmatched. CDR1 is SGHVS, CDR2 FQNEAQ, per germline. The CDR3 covers 13 residues. CDR3 DNA sequence: TGTGCCAGCAGCCGGGACAGGGGGAACACCATATATTTT. It specifies CASSRDRGNTIYF.

This chain links TRBV29-1 with TRBJ1-4; no firm D call. V was shortened by 6 bases and J by 7 bases, with 9 bases between the two germline ends. This CDR3 has 11 residues. Germline assignment: CDR1 SQVTM and CDR2 ANQGSEA. CDR3 protein: CSVRLGEKLFF. The CDR3 coding sequence is TGCAGCGTGCGACTGGGTGAAAAACTGTTTTTT.